This T cell receptor (beta chain) was captured by sequencing in a study of spatial heterogeneity in lung cancer. Regarding time point: sample taken at primary tumor resection. Donors were approximately 70 untreated early-stage non-small cell lung cancer patients. V lost 5 bases, J lost 8 bases, and 9 bases lay in between. The germline gives CDR1 KGHSH, CDR2 LQKENI. The CDR3 sequence is 11 residues long. Each CDR3 protein gets one entry after TCRdb re-called the 5' RACE reads with MiXCR. This sample has about 92,000 distinct CDR3 sequences, with 10% to 15% found just once. The sequences come from PBMCs, collected at surgery. This clonotype was obtained from a male donor with early-stage non-small cell lung cancer. This chain connects TRBV18 to TRBJ1-1; D not certain. CDR3 in DNA: TGTGCCAGCTCAGGGAGGAGGGAAGCTTTCTTT. Residues: CASSGRREAFF.